Each of the 8 T cell receptor beta chains below was sequenced from the same sample in a study of cytomegalovirus exposure and HLA in healthy donors (dated 2017 in TCRdb). The library was generated by the immunoSEQ multiplex PCR assay. For the multiplex PCR, a mixture combining 60 forward primers for TCR Vbeta segments and 13 reverse primers for TCR Jbeta segments was used. TCRdb limited this immuneACCESS table to in-frame rearrangements with V and J called. A share of clones is missing; checked studies link under half to unresolved V genes, and the rest is unexplained. The sample has roughly 100,000 clones on record, about 71% of them singletons. The biggest ten clones account for around 3.5% of the sample. The sequencing input was PBMCs. The receptors originated from a woman in her 50s in good health and CMV-seronegative.

The gene calls are TRBV6-4 and TRBJ2-7; D perhaps matches TRBD1 (6 bases). From germline, CDR1 is MRHNA and CDR2 SNTAGT. The length of the CDR3 is 14 residues. With 5 bases removed from V and 6 bases from J, the gap between germline ends came to 17 bases. The CDR3 coding sequence is TGTGCCAGCAGTCCTACAGGGACGCTCAGCGAGCAGTACTTC. Translation: CASSPTGTLSEQYF.

This rearrangement joins TRBV18 to TRBJ2-3; 7 bases agree with TRBD2. The junction had 14 bases not matched to a gene; V was cut back by 2 bases and J by 3 bases. The CDR3 has 18 residues. The germline V gene encodes CDR1 KGHSH and CDR2 LQKENI. The CDR3 reads CASSPDQVLAALTDTQYF. Here the CDR3 DNA reads TGTGCCAGCTCACCAGACCAGGTCCTAGCGGCTTTAACAGATACGCAGTATTTT.

The V and J genes are TRBV4-3 and TRBJ2-7, with TRBD1 matching 8 bases. Germline V gene sequence: CDR1 LGHNA, CDR2 YSLEER. The ends lost 4 bases at V and 5 bases at J; junction bases unmatched: 13. The CDR3 contains 16 residues. Here the CDR3 reads CASSRVGSDRGHEQYF. CDR3 DNA: TGCGCCAGCAGCCGGGTGGGGAGTGACAGGGGCCACGAGCAGTACTTC.

The CDR3: CASSFWGADTQYF. CDR3 nucleotides: TGTGCCAGTAGTTTTTGGGGAGCAGATACGCAGTATTTT. The chain recombines TRBV19 with TRBJ2-3; D is perhaps TRBD2 (5 bases). From germline, CDR1 is LNHDA and CDR2 SQIVND (reference sequence). Trimming stripped 5 bases from V and 4 bases from J, with 10 bases between. The CDR3 runs 13 residues.

The V and J genes are TRBV27 and TRBJ1-6; 7 bases fit TRBD1. The germline gives CDR1 MNHEY, CDR2 SMNVEV (reference sequence). The CDR3 sequence is 15 residues long. V lost 6 bases and J lost 6; bases outside the gene matches: 8. CDR3 amino acids: CASRTTGVGNSPLHF. Here the CDR3 DNA reads TGTGCCAGCAGGACCACAGGGGTAGGTAATTCACCCCTCCACTTT.

The V gene is TRBV18, the J gene TRBJ2-1; TRBD2 is a possible D gene (6 bases). Trimming took off 2 bases at V and 6 bases at J, with 23 bases between the two ends. Germline assignment: CDR1 KGHSH and CDR2 LQKENI. The CDR3 is 18 residues long. The CDR3, as DNA: TGTGCCAGCTCACCATATGATTGGGGACTCGCCCCCCTCAATGAGCAGTTCTTC. Translated, it gives CASSPYDWGLAPLNEQFF.

V gene TRBV7-8 combines with J gene TRBJ2-6; 8 positions agree with TRBD1. This CDR3 is 17 amino acids long. The V segment lost 2 bases and the J segment 3 bases; nucleotides outside the gene matches: 6. Germline values: CDR1 SGHVS, CDR2 FQNEAQ. CDR3 DNA: TGTGCCAGCAGCTTAAGGGCAGGGGGCTTTGGGGCCAACGTCCTGACTTTC. Protein sequence: CASSLRAGGFGANVLTF.

This chain links TRBV4-1 with TRBJ2-7; TRBD1 matches at 9 bases. CDR3 length: 14 residues. In germline, CDR1 is MGHRA, CDR2 YSYEKL. J gave up 5 bases and V 4 bases, and 6 bases lay outside the gene matches. The CDR3 protein is CASSRDRVIHEQYF. The CDR3 DNA reads TGCGCCAGCAGCCGGGACAGGGTCATCCACGAGCAGTACTTC.